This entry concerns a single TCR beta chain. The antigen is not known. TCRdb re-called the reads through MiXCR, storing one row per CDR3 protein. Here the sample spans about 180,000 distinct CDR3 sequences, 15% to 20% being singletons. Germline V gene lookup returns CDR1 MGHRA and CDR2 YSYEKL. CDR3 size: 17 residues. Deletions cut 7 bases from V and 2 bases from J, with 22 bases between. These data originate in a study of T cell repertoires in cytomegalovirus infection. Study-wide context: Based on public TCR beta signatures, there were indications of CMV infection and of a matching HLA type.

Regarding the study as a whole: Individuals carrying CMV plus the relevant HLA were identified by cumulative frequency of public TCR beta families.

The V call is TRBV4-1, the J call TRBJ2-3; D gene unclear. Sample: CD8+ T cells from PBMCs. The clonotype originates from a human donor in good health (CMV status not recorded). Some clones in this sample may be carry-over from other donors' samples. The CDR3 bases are TGCGCCAGCACCCTCCAGGTGGGTAGCCGCGACACAGATACGCAGTATTTT. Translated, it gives CASTLQVGSRDTDTQYF.